The T cell receptor beta chain under discussion was sequenced for a study of T-cell memory formation after mild COVID-19. The study, taken as a whole, reports: Mainly in CM and EM were contracting CD4+ clones; CD8+ were in EMRA. The finding that pre-infection memory included some responding clones suggested that cross-reactive memory joined.

This clonotype was recorded a few times. The target antigen is unknown. It was 5'RACE with constant-segment primers that produced the TCR alpha and TCR beta cDNA libraries, which carried sample barcodes and UMIs. TCRdb reprocessed the 5' RACE reads with MiXCR, giving one entry per CDR3 protein. The sample holds under 200,000 distinct CDR3 sequences, roughly 28% seen once. Sequencing input: PBMCs or a T cell subset sorted from them (not recorded which). The origin of this receptor is an adult woman who had mild COVID-19 (a few samples of this study predate the infection). Cell type and time point are not known.

CDR3 sequence reads: CASRGGRTDTQYF. The CDR3 DNA reads as TGTGCCAGCAGGGGGGGACGCACAGATACGCAGTATTTT. The genes are TRBV6-6 and TRBJ2-3, with D possibly TRBD2 on 6 matching bases. The length of the CDR3 is 13 residues. V was pared by 6 bases and J by 1 base, with 8 bases between. Germline values: CDR1 MNHNY, CDR2 SVGAGI (reference sequence).